These T cell receptor beta chains were read from a single sample in a study of Ad26.COV2.S vaccination and SARS-CoV-2 variants. Clones were sequenced by immunoSEQ multiplex PCR, and TCRdb holds only the in-frame ones, with some missing. The table includes some 420,000 clones, approximately 90% detected once. The input for sequencing was peripheral blood, taken in a trial of Ad26.COV2.S vaccine versus placebo. All receptors come from a person between 18 and 59 years old who received the Ad26.COV2.S COVID-19 vaccine or a placebo. CDR3s include the opening cysteine and the closing phenylalanine or tryptophan. The order of the fields is CDR3 DNA, CDR3 protein, J gene, clone size, D gene, V gene, CDR3 length. A D gene is named only where the DNA matches it firmly. Size tells how often a clone was seen (once, few, many) or the class of an expanded clone, and some rows leave it out.

CDR3 DNA: TGTGCCTGGACGACGGGCCGGTCTTCATATGGCTACACCTTC
CDR3 protein: CAWTTGRSSYGYTF
J gene: TRBJ1-2
clone size: NA
D gene: NA
V gene: TRBV30
CDR3 length: 14

CDR3 DNA: TGTGCCAGCAGCCAAGGCCAGGGCGATCAGCCCCAGCATTTT
CDR3 protein: CASSQGQGDQPQHF
J gene: TRBJ1-5
clone size: once
D gene: NA
V gene: TRBV3-1/TRBV3-2
CDR3 length: 14

CDR3 DNA: TGTGCCAGCAGTTGGGGACAGGGGGCCCACAATGAGCAGTTCTTC
CDR3 protein: CASSWGQGAHNEQFF
J gene: TRBJ2-1
clone size: NA
D gene: TRBD1
V gene: TRBV27
CDR3 length: 15

CDR3 DNA: TGTGCCAGCAGCACTCACCAAGGACGGAACACTAACTATGGCTACACCTTC
CDR3 protein: CASSTHQGRNTNYGYTF
J gene: TRBJ1-2
clone size: NA
D gene: NA
V gene: TRBV21-1
CDR3 length: 17

CDR3 DNA: TGTGCCAGCAGCCATGGACCGAACTCTGGAAACACCATATATTTT
CDR3 protein: CASSHGPNSGNTIYF
J gene: TRBJ1-3
clone size: NA
D gene: NA
V gene: TRBV5-4
CDR3 length: 15

CDR3 DNA: TGTGCCAGCAGCTCTATGGGGGGCAGCACAGATACGCAGTATTTT
CDR3 protein: CASSSMGGSTDTQYF
J gene: TRBJ2-3
clone size: NA
D gene: NA
V gene: TRBV7-3
CDR3 length: 15

CDR3 DNA: TGCGCCAGCAGCCAAAATCTCCGGGACAGTGGTGGGAGGTACAATGAGCAGTTCTTC
CDR3 protein: CASSQNLRDSGGRYNEQFF
J gene: TRBJ2-1
clone size: NA
D gene: NA
V gene: TRBV4-3
CDR3 length: 19

CDR3 DNA: TGTGCCAGCAGCTTTAGGGGTCTGACAGATACGCAGTATTTT
CDR3 protein: CASSFRGLTDTQYF
J gene: TRBJ2-3
clone size: NA
D gene: NA
V gene: TRBV5-4
CDR3 length: 14

CDR3 DNA: TGTGCCAGCAGCAAAGGGGGGGAGTGGGAAGATACGCAGTATTTT
CDR3 protein: CASSKGGEWEDTQYF
J gene: TRBJ2-3
clone size: NA
D gene: NA
V gene: TRBV11-2
CDR3 length: 15

CDR3 DNA: TGTGCCAGCAGCCCCGTTAGGTACAATGAGCAGTTCTTC
CDR3 protein: CASSPVRYNEQFF
J gene: TRBJ2-1
clone size: NA
D gene: NA
V gene: TRBV6-6
CDR3 length: 13

CDR3 DNA: TGTGCCAGCAGCCAGGCGGAGAACTATGGCTACACCTTC
CDR3 protein: CASSQAENYGYTF
J gene: TRBJ1-2
clone size: NA
D gene: NA
V gene: TRBV7-2
CDR3 length: 13

CDR3 DNA: TGTGCCAGCAGTTACACATCAAACTATGGCTACACCTTC
CDR3 protein: CASSYTSNYGYTF
J gene: TRBJ1-2
clone size: NA
D gene: NA
V gene: TRBV6-5
CDR3 length: 13

CDR3 DNA: TGTGCCAGCAGTTTCAGGGGCCGCAAAAAGCACGAGCAGTACTTC
CDR3 protein: CASSFRGRKKHEQYF
J gene: TRBJ2-7
clone size: NA
D gene: NA
V gene: TRBV28
CDR3 length: 15

CDR3 DNA: TGCGCCAGCAGTAAGACTAGCGGGGGCACAGATACGCAGTATTTT
CDR3 protein: CASSKTSGGTDTQYF
J gene: TRBJ2-3
clone size: NA
D gene: TRBD2
V gene: TRBV10-1
CDR3 length: 15

CDR3 DNA: TGTGCCAGCAGCCACGGATACACTGAAGCTTTCTTT
CDR3 protein: CASSHGYTEAFF
J gene: TRBJ1-1
clone size: NA
D gene: NA
V gene: TRBV11-2
CDR3 length: 12

CDR3 DNA: TGTGCCAGTGAGGCTAACACCGGGGAGCTGTTTTTT
CDR3 protein: CASEANTGELFF
J gene: TRBJ2-2
clone size: few
D gene: NA
V gene: TRBV28
CDR3 length: 12

CDR3 DNA: TGTGCCAGCAGCCAAGATTTCCAGAGCCCGGGAAACACCATATATTTT
CDR3 protein: CASSQDFQSPGNTIYF
J gene: TRBJ1-3
clone size: NA
D gene: NA
V gene: TRBV3-1/TRBV3-2
CDR3 length: 16

CDR3 DNA: TGTGCCACCAGCAGACTTTCAGGGCAATTTATGAACACTGAAGCTTTCTTT
CDR3 protein: CATSRLSGQFMNTEAFF
J gene: TRBJ1-1
clone size: NA
D gene: NA
V gene: TRBV15
CDR3 length: 17

CDR3 DNA: TGTGCCAGCAGTTTATTCAGGGGACTTCAAGAGACCCAGTACTTC
CDR3 protein: CASSLFRGLQETQYF
J gene: TRBJ2-5
clone size: once
D gene: NA
V gene: TRBV27
CDR3 length: 15

CDR3 DNA: TGCGCCAGCAGTTACCGACAGGACTATGGCTACACCTTC
CDR3 protein: CASSYRQDYGYTF
J gene: TRBJ1-2
clone size: NA
D gene: NA
V gene: TRBV5-1
CDR3 length: 13

CDR3 DNA: TGCAGCGTTGGGGACGGTGGTAACTATGGCTACACCTTC
CDR3 protein: CSVGDGGNYGYTF
J gene: TRBJ1-2
clone size: once
D gene: NA
V gene: TRBV29-1
CDR3 length: 13

CDR3 DNA: TGTGCCAGCAGTTTGAAGGGGGCCCCGAACACCGGGGAGCTGTTTTTT
CDR3 protein: CASSLKGAPNTGELFF
J gene: TRBJ2-2
clone size: NA
D gene: TRBD1
V gene: TRBV27
CDR3 length: 16

CDR3 DNA: TGCGCCAGCAGCTTGGCCGGTGGGACAGGGGACACTGAAGCTTTCTTT
CDR3 protein: CASSLAGGTGDTEAFF
J gene: TRBJ1-1
clone size: NA
D gene: TRBD1
V gene: TRBV5-1
CDR3 length: 16

CDR3 DNA: TGTGCCAGCAGACCATCGGGACTCCGCACAGATACGCAGTATTTT
CDR3 protein: CASRPSGLRTDTQYF
J gene: TRBJ2-3
clone size: once
D gene: NA
V gene: TRBV28
CDR3 length: 15

CDR3 DNA: TGTGCCAGCAGCGTGGGAATGAGAGACAGGGGTGAGACCCAGTACTTC
CDR3 protein: CASSVGMRDRGETQYF
J gene: TRBJ2-5
clone size: NA
D gene: TRBD1
V gene: TRBV9
CDR3 length: 16

CDR3 DNA: TGTGCCAGCAGTCCGACATCGCGAAGCGTTAATTCACCCCTCCACTTT
CDR3 protein: CASSPTSRSVNSPLHF
J gene: TRBJ1-6
clone size: NA
D gene: NA
V gene: TRBV28
CDR3 length: 16

CDR3 DNA: TGCAGCGCAATAGCGGGGGGCACAGATACGCAGTATTTT
CDR3 protein: CSAIAGGTDTQYF
J gene: TRBJ2-3
clone size: NA
D gene: TRBD2
V gene: TRBV29-1
CDR3 length: 13

CDR3 DNA: TGTGCCAGCAGCAACCGGGACACGGTAATGTATTTT
CDR3 protein: CASSNRDTVMYF
J gene: TRBJ2-3
clone size: NA
D gene: NA
V gene: TRBV7-8
CDR3 length: 12

CDR3 DNA: TGTGCCAGCAGTTTAGACGGCCCGTTACCCCAGCATTTT
CDR3 protein: CASSLDGPLPQHF
J gene: TRBJ1-5
clone size: NA
D gene: NA
V gene: TRBV28
CDR3 length: 13